Following are 5 T cell receptor beta chains from one sample sequenced in a study of OX40 agonist ivuxolimab in advanced cancers. TCRdb keeps only in-frame clones here, not all; method: immunoSEQ multiplex PCR. The sample has about 52,000 clones, 88% seen once. The sequenced sample was CD4+ or CD8+ T cells sorted from blood, obtained in a trial of the OX40 agonist ivuxolimab. Source of these receptors: an adult with an advanced solid tumor such as melanoma, head and neck, liver or kidney cancer.

V usage is TRBV4-1 and J usage is TRBJ1-2; D is ambiguous. The CDR3 runs 14 residues. Trimming stripped 4 bases from V and 4 bases from J, with 13 bases between. Germline CDR1 MGHRA, CDR2 YSYEKL. CDR3 residues: CASSPNDAGYGYTF. In nucleotides, the CDR3 is TGCGCCAGCAGCCCCAACGATGCGGGCTATGGCTACACCTTC.

This clone appeared once. The chain uses TRBV7-9 and TRBJ2-2; 10 nucleotides align to TRBD2. The CDR3 covers 17 residues. The ends lost 1 base at V and 4 bases at J; junction bases unmatched: 6. Germline values: CDR1 SEHNR, CDR2 FQNEAQ (reference sequence). The CDR3 region is CASSLGAGGPGTGELFF. CDR3 nucleotide sequence: TGTGCCAGCAGCTTAGGAGCGGGGGGGCCTGGCACCGGGGAGCTGTTTTTT. The whole variable domain, remainder taken from reference TRBV7-9 and TRBJ2-2, is DTGVSQNPRHKITKRGQNVTFRCDPISEHNRLYWYRQTLGQGPEFLTYFQNEAQLEKSRLLSDRFSAERPKGSFSTLEIQRTEQGDSAMYLCASSLGAGGPGTGELFFGEGSRLTVL.

This clone was found once. The CDR3 nucleotides are TGTGCCACCCGGACAGGGTTCATCAATGAGCAGTTCTTC. Residues: CATRTGFINEQFF. This chain uses TRBV19 with TRBJ2-1; TRBD1 aligns across 8 bases. V was clipped by 10 bases and J by 6 bases; unmatched bases: 8. CDR1 is LNHDA and CDR2 is SQIVND in the germline V gene (reference sequence). This CDR3 spans 13 amino acids.

There are a few counts of this clone. The chain joins TRBV23-1 to TRBJ2-2; 9 bases are a match to TRBD2. TRBV23-1 is sorted into the ORF group, with uncertain function. The CDR3 is 16 residues long. With 7 bases clipped from V and 8 bases from J, the junction kept 14 bases outside the gene matches. This chain's CDR3 is CASNRRGGGRLGELFF. In nucleotides, the CDR3 is TGCGCCAGCAACCGCCGCGGGGGGGGGCGGTTAGGGGAGCTGTTTTTT.

V usage is TRBV6-1 and J usage is TRBJ1-2; 9 bases agree with TRBD1. V lost 5 bases and J lost 4; bases outside the gene matches: 5. The CDR3 contains 14 residues. Germline assignment: CDR1 MNHNS and CDR2 SASEGT. The CDR3: CASSRRDRAYGYTF. The CDR3 DNA reads as TGTGCCAGCAGTCGCCGGGACAGGGCCTATGGCTACACCTTC.